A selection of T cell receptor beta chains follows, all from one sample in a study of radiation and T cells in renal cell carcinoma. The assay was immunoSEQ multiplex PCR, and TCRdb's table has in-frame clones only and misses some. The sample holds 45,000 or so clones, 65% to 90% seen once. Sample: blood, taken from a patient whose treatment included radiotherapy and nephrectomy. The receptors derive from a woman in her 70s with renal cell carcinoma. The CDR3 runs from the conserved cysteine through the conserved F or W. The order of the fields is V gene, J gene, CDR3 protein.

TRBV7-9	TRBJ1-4	CASSNRDRPIEKLFF
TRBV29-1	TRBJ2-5	CSVYRGGGQETQYF
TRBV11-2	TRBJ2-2	CASSPTGSTGELFF
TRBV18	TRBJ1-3	CASSPPGQNGNTIYF
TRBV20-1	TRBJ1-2	CSARSFSGYTF
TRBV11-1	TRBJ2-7	CASSLGYLHNEQYF
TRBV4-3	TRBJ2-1	CASSLERESYNEQFF
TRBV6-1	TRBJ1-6	CASSFRVANNSPLHF
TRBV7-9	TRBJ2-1	CASSFVYGGEGSYNEQFF
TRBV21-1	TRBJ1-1	CASSKLWTGSTEAFF
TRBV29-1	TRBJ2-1	CSVVLDRGYYNEQFF
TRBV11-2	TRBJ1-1	CASSLDLEGLAFF
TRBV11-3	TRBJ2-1	CASSEVGGARPNEQFF
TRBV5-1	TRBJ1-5	CASSLDGRGGQPQHF
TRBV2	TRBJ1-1	CASSEARQGLGNTEAFF
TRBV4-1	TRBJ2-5	CASSHFTQTTSGRAGETQYF
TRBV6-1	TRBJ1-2	CASSERQGAGYTF
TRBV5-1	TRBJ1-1	CASWQEGNTEAFF
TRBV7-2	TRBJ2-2	CASSLGGLAGATGELFF
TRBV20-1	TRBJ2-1	CSALRNEQFF
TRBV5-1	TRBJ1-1	CASSSLLEGTEAFF
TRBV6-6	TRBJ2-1	CASLLRDEQFF
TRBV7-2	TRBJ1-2	CASSLSTGTEYYGYTF
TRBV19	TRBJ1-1	CASSPAMNTEAFF
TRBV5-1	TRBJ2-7	CASSLQGPYEQYF
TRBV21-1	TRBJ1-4	CASSKVEDREANEKLFF
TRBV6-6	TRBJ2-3	CASSYSSGGRDTQYF
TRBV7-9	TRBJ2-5	CASRSGWGLSRETQYF
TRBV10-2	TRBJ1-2	CASSSRQRGSYGYTF
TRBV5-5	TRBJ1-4	CASSFSAGANEKLFF
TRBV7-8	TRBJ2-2	CASSLVDTGELFF
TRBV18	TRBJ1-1	CASSPRDPGVTEAFF
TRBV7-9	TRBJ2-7	CASSLGGAGQYEQYF
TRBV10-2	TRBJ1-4	CASSETELNEKLFF
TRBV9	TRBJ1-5	CASSVDGRDQPQHF
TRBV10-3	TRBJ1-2	CAISPSGGTDYGYTF
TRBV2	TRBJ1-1	CASSEDAGGGAFF
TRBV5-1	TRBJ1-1	CASSEQGAPTEAFF
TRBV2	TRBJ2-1	CASRAGTSGSIRIDEQFF
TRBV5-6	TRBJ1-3	CASSWTDTSGNTIYF
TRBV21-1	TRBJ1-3	CASSNGQTPGTFGGNTIYF
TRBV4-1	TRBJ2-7	CASSHRTQGSNEQYF
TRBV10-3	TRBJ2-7	CASRGLAENYEQYF
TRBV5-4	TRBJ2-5	CASSPPGVETQYF
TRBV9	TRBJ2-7	CASSGTAESYEQYF
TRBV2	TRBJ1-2	CATSLGTGLSYGYTF
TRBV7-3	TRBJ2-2	CASSRDRDTGELFF
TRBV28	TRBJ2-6	CASSLSETGANVLTF
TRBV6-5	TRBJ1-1	CASRSQGTEAFF
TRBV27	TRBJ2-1	CASSLSAGGNNEQFF
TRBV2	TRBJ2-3	CASSDRTSRLDTQYF
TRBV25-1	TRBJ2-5	CASSEKGHQETQYF
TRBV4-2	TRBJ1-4	CASSRQGEKLFF
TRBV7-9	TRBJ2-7	CASSRVVYEQYF
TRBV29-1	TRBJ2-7	CSVVYPSGYEQYF
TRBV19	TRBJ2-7	CASSPVSSGSYEQYF
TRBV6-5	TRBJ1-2	CASSYSRDRVYGYTF
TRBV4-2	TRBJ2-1	CASSQVGLAGGAAYNEQFF
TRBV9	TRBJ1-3	CASSAGQPRSGNTIYF